The clone carrying this T cell receptor (beta chain) has a handful of counts. The antigen is not known. The sample is drawn from a study of T cell repertoires in cytomegalovirus infection. On the study more broadly: Carrying CMV and the relevant HLA type showed in public TCR beta signatures.

TCRdb called the reads again in MiXCR, with one record for every CDR3 protein. The table has approximately 180,000 distinct CDR3 sequences, about 15% seen once; the top ten hold almost 25%. V lost 0 bases to trimming and J lost 3 bases, with 12 bases between them. The CDR3 covers 15 residues. Germline V gene lookup returns CDR1 MGHRA and CDR2 YSYEKL. Points from the study as a whole: HLA-C-restricted CMV clonotypes gave the most frequent clonotype in two of eight donors. Carriers of CMV and the relevant HLA type were discriminated by public TCR beta frequency.

The chain uses TRBV4-1 and TRBJ2-7; no clear D gene. Source material: CD8+ T cells from PBMCs. This TCR was recovered from a human donor in good health (CMV status not recorded). Some clones in this sample may be carry-over from other donors' samples. CDR3 sequence: CASSQDQAPFYEQYF. CDR3 nucleotides: TGCGCCAGCAGCCAAGATCAAGCTCCCTTCTACGAGCAGTACTTC.